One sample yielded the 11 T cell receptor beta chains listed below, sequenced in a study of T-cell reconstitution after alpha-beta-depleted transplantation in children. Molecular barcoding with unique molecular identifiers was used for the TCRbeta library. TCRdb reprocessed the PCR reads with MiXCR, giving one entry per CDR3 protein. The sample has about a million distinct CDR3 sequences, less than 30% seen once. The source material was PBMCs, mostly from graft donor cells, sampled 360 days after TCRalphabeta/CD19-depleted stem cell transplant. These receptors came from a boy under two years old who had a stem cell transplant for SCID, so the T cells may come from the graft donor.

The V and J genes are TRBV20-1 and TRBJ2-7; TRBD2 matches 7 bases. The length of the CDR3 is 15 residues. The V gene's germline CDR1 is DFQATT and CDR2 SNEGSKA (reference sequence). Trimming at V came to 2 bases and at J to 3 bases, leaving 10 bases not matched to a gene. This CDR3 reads CSARRKGGLVYEQYF. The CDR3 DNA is TGCAGTGCTAGACGCAAGGGAGGGCTTGTCTACGAGCAGTACTTC.

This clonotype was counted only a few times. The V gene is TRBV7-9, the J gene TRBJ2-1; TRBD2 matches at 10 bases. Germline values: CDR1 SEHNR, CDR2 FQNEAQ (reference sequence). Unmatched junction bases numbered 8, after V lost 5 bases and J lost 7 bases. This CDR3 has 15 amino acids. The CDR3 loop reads CASSPRLAGLNEQFF. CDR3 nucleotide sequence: TGTGCCAGCAGCCCGAGACTAGCGGGCCTTAATGAGCAGTTCTTC.

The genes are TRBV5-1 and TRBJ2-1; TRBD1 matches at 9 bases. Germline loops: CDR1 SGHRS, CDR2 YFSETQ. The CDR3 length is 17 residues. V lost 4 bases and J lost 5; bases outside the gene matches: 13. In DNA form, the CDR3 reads TGCGCCAGCAGCCTAACCACTCCGGGACAGGGCGACAATGAGCAGTTCTTC. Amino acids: CASSLTTPGQGDNEQFF.

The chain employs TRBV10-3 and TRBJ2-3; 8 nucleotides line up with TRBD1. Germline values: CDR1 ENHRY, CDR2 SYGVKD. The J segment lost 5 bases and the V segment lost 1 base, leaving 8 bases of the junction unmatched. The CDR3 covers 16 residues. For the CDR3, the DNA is TGTGCCATCAGTGAGTTGGGACAGGCCTCAAGAGATACGCAGTATTTT. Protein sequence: CAISELGQASRDTQYF.

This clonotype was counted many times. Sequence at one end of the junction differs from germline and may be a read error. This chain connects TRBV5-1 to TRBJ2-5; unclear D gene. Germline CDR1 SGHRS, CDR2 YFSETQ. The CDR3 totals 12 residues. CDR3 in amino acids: CASSLGPETQYF. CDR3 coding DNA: TGTGCCAGCAGTTTGGGTCCAGAGACCCAGTACTTC.

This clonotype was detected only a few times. The CDR3 DNA sequence: TGCAGCGTTGCCCAGGGCGGCGAGCAGTACTTC. Its translation: CSVAQGGEQYF. The chain links TRBV29-1 to TRBJ2-7, with TRBD1 as a possible D gene (5 bases). The germline gives CDR1 SQVTM, CDR2 ANQGSEA. The CDR3 runs 11 residues. Trimming stripped 4 bases from V and 6 bases from J, with 10 bases between.

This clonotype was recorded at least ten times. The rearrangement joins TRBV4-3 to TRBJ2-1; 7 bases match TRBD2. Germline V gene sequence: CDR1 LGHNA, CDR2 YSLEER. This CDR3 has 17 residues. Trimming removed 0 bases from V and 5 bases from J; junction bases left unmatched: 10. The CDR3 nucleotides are TGCGCCAGCAGCCAAGATGGAGTGGCGGGGGAGAACAATGAGCAGTTCTTC. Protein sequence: CASSQDGVAGENNEQFF.

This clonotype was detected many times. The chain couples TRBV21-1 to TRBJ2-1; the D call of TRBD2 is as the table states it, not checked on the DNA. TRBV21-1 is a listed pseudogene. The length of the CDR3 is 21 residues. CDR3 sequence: CASSRPGVLAGDSSTYNEQFF. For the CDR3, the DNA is TGTGCCAGCAGCCGCCCAGGGGTCCTAGCGGGGGACTCTTCGACCTACAATGAGCAGTTCTTC.

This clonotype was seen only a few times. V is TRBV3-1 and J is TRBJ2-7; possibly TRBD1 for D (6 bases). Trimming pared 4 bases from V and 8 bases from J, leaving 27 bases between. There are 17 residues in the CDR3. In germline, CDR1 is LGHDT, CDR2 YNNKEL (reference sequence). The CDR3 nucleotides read TGTGCCAGCAGCCCAGCAGTAGAGGGGGAAACGAAAAGAAAGCAGTACTTC. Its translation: CASSPAVEGETKRKQYF.

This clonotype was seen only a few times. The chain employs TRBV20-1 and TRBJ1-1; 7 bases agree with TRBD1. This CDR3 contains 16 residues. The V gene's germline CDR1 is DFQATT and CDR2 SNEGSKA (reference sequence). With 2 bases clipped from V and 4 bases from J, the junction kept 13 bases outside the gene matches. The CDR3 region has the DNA TGCAGTGCTAGAAACGCGTTGACAGGGCGAGGCACTGAAGCTTTCTTT. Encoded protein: CSARNALTGRGTEAFF.

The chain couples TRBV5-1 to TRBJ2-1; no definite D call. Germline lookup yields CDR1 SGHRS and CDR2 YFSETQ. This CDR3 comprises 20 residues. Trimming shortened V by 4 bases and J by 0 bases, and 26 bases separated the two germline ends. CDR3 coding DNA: TGCGCCAGCAGCCCCTGGGGTTCCGTTTCACTTCCCTCCTCCTACAATGAGCAGTTCTTC. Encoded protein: CASSPWGSVSLPSSYNEQFF.